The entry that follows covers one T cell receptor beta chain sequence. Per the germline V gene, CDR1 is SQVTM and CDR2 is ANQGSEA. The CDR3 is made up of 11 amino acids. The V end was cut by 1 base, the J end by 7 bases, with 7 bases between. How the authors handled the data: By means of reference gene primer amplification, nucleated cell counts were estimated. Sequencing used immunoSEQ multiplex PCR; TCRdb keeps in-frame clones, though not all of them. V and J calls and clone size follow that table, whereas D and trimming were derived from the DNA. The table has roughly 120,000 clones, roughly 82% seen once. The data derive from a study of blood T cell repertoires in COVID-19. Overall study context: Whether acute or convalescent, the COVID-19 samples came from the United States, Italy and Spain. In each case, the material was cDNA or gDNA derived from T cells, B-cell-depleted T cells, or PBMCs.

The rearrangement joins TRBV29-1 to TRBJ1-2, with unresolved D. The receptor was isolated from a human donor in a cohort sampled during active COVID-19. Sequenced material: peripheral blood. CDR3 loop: CSVEAGSGYTF. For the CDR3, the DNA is TGCAGCGTTGAAGCCGGGAGTGGCTACACCTTC.